The present T cell receptor beta chain was sequenced within a study of identifying expanded T cells in peripheral blood. Study-level results: Across healthy donors, higher total template counts meant significantly greater roughly 2-week count variance. Differentially abundant clones: roughly 1.2 between replicates, around 16 at around 14 days, approximately 18 at four.

Concerning this clone itself: Its antigen is as yet unknown.

The protocol was immunoSEQ multiplex PCR, while the TCRdb copy is restricted to in-frame clones and leaves out a portion. The sample has some 120,000 clones, roughly 84% seen once. Healthy donors had no documented immune events, such as infections, while sampled. The sequence was collected from a person aged 18 to 70 in good health. The sample consisted of blood.

CDR3 protein: CAQGGRANTEAFF. Written as DNA, the CDR3 is TGTGCCCAAGGGGGCAGGGCGAACACTGAAGCTTTCTTT. The V gene is TRBV2, the J gene TRBJ1-1; 7 bases are a match to TRBD1. Per the germline V gene, CDR1 is SNHLY and CDR2 is FYNNEI. There are 13 residues in the CDR3. V lost 11 bases to trimming and J lost 1 base; unmatched junction nucleotides: 7.